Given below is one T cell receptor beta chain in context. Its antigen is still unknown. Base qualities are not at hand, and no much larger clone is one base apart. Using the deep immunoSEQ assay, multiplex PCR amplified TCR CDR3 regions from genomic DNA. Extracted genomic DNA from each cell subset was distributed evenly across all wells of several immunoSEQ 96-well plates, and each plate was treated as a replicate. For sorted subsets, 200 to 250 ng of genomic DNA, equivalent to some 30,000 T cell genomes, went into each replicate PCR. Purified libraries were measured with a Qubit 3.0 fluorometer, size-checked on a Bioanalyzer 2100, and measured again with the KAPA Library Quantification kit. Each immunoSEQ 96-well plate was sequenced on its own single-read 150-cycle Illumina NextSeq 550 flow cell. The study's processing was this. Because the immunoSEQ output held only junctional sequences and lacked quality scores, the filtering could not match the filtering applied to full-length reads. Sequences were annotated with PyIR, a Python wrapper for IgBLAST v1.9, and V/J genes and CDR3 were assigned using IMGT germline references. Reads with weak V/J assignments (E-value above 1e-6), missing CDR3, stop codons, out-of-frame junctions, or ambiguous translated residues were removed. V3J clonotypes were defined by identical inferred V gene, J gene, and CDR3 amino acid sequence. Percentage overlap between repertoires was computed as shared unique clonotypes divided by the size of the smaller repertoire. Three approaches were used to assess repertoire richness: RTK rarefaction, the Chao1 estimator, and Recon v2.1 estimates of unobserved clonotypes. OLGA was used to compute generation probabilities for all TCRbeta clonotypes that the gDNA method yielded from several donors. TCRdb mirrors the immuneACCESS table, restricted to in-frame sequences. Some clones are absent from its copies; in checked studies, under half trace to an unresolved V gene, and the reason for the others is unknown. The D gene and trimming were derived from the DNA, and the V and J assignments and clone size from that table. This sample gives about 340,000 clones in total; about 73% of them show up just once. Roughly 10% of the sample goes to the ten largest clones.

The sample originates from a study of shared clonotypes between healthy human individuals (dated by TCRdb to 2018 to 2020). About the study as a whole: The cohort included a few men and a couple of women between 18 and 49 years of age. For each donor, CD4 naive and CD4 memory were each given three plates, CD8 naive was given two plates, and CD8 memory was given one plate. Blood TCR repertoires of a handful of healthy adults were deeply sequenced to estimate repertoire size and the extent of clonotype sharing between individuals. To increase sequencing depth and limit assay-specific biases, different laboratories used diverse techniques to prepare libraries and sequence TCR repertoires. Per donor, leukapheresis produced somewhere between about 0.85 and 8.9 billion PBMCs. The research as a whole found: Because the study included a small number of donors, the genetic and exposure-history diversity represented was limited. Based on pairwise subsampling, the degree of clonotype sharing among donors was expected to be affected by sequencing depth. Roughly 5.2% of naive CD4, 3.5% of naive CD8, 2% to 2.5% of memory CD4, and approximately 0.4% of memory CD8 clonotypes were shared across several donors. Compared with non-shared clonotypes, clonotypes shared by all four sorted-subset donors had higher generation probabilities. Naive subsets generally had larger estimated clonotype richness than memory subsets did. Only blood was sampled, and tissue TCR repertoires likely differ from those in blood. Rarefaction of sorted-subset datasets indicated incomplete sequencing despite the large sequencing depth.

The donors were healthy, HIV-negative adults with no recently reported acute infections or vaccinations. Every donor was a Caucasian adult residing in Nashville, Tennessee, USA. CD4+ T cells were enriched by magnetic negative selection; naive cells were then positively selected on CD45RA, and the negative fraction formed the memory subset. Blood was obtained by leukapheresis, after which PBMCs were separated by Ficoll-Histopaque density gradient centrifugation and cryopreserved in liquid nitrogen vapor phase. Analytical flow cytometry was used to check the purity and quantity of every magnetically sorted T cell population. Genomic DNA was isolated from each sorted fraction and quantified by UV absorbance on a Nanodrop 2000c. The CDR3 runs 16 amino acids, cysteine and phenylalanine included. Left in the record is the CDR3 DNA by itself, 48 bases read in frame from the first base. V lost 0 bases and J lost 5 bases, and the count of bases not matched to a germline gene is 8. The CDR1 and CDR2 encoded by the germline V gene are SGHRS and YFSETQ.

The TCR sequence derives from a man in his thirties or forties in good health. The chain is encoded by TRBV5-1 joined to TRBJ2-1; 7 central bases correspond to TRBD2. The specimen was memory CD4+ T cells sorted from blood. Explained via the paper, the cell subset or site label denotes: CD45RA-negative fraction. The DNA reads TGCGCCAGCAGCTTGGCCGAGCGGGAACGGAACAATGAGCAGTTCTTC. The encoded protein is CASSLAERERNNEQFF. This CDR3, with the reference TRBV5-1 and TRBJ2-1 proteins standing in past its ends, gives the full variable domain KAGVTQTPRYLIKTRGQQVTLSCSPISGHRSVSWYQQTPGQGLQFLFEYFSETQRNKGNFPGRFSGRQFSNSRSEMNVSTLELGDSALYLCASSLAERERNNEQFFGPGTRLTVL.